What follows is one T cell receptor (beta chain) and its context. This entry is derived from a study of OX40 agonist ivuxolimab in advanced cancers. The CDR3 is 13 amino acids. V was trimmed by 4 bases and J by 7 bases, leaving 11 bases between them. Germline V gene lookup returns CDR1 SGHRS and CDR2 YFSETQ. The repertoire was sequenced with immunoSEQ multiplex PCR; TCRdb's copy has only in-frame clones and lacks some. The table lists over 50,000 clones, roughly 84% of them singletons. Specimen: CD4+ or CD8+ T cells sorted from blood, collected in a trial of the OX40 agonist ivuxolimab. This rearrangement joins TRBV5-1 to TRBJ1-4; no clear D. The sequence came from an adult with an advanced solid tumor such as melanoma, head and neck, liver or kidney cancer. This CDR3 reads CASSLRGSEKLFF. The CDR3 coding sequence is TGCGCCAGCAGCCTGAGAGGGAGTGAAAAACTGTTTTTT.